This TCR beta chain derives from a study of cytomegalovirus exposure and HLA in healthy donors. Whole-study results and caveats: Clonal expansion was found to be greater in HLA-associated TCR beta chains than in equally common others in a later analysis. Follow-up analysis later connected one missense variant in DCLRE1C with trimming of TCR beta V- and J-genes.

Germline CDR1 reads LNHNV; CDR2 reads YYDKDF (reference sequence). The CDR3 contains 15 residues. V dropped 1 base and J dropped 0 bases, with 10 bases sitting between them. Remarks on this clone: Its target is not known.

The primer mix had 60 Vbeta and 13 Jbeta primers. Profiled with immunoSEQ multiplex PCR; TCRdb holds only in-frame clones, not every one. The repertoire holds about 78,000 clones, with roughly 72% as singletons. The sequencing sample was made of PBMCs. The rearrangement uses TRBV15 and TRBJ2-7, with unresolved D. The clonotype originates from a woman aged 40-49 years in good health and CMV-seropositive. The CDR3 reads CATSRAEEFSYEQYF. The CDR3 DNA follows: TGTGCCACCAGCAGAGCCGAGGAGTTCTCCTACGAGCAGTACTTC.